This T cell receptor (beta chain) was captured in a study of T cells after yellow fever vaccination. About the research overall: Those fractions that held only low numbers of cells were prepared using the SMART-Seq v4 Ultra Low Input RNA kit.

Regarding this clonotype: Antigen: not known.

CDR3 length equals 11 residues. Trimming pared 3 bases from V and 6 bases from J, leaving 7 bases between. Germline values: CDR1 DFQATT, CDR2 SNEGSKA (reference sequence). Template switching with 5'RACE generated the TCR cDNA and added a universal primer site and UMIs. TCRdb analysed the 5' RACE reads with MiXCR anew, one entry per CDR3 protein. Found here are about 230,000 distinct CDR3 sequences, approximately 6.8% of them singletons; the top ten hold roughly 1%. Study-level results: Secondary responses were weaker yet peaked faster, day 5 versus 15.

The sequenced sample was CD4+ T cells sorted from PBMCs, obtained on the day of the yellow fever booster vaccination. The chain has TRBV20-1 and TRBJ2-3, with D uncertain. This TCR came from a man aged 25 to 40 who received the YFV17D yellow fever vaccine. The CDR3 coding sequence is TGCAGTGCTAGTCCGCCCGATACGCAGTATTTT. Encoded protein: CSASPPDTQYF.